The rows below give T cell receptor beta chains drawn from one sample of a study of CD8+ T cells in alopecia areata. The assay was immunoSEQ multiplex PCR, and TCRdb's table has in-frame clones only and misses some. The table has over 150,000 clones, roughly 64% seen once; the top ten hold roughly 5%. This specimen consisted of CD4+ T cells sorted from blood, obtained at week 24, from a patient treated with tofacitinib. All receptors come from a human donor with alopecia areata. Both conserved end residues are part of each CDR3. The D gene is left open where the match is weak. A row's size may be missing; if present it is once, few, many or a size class.

- | TRBJ2-5 | TRBV5-6 | TRBD1 | CASSGDRGETQYF | TGTGCCAGCAGCGGGGACAGGGGAGAGACCCAGTACTTC
- | TRBJ2-5 | TRBV2 | TRBD1 | CASSEQGQGAQETQYF | TGTGCCAGCAGTGAGCAAGGGCAGGGGGCACAGGAGACCCAGTACTTC
few | TRBJ2-3 | TRBV28 | - | CASSFRSGSTDTQYF | TGTGCCAGCAGTTTCCGGAGCGGTAGCACAGATACGCAGTATTTT
few | TRBJ2-3 | TRBV15 | - | CATSRPTSMRADTQYF | TGTGCCACCAGCAGACCCACCTCGATGAGAGCAGATACGCAGTATTTT
- | TRBJ2-5 | TRBV7-9 | - | CASSLRRDEGETQYF | TGTGCCAGCAGCCTCAGGAGGGATGAAGGAGAGACCCAGTACTTC
- | TRBJ2-4 | TRBV25-1 | - | CASRAGGNIQYF | TGTGCCAGCAGGGCCGGGGGAAACATTCAGTACTTC
- | TRBJ2-7 | TRBV14 | - | CASSQERGAEYF | TGTGCCAGCAGCCAAGAGAGGGGGGCGGAGTACTTC
- | TRBJ2-6 | TRBV5-1 | TRBD2 | CASSTGGSAGANVLTF | TGCGCCAGCAGCACCGGCGGGAGTGCTGGGGCCAACGTCCTGACTTTC
- | TRBJ2-5 | TRBV5-6 | - | CASSAAAVGTQYF | TGTGCCAGCAGTGCGGCGGCCGTCGGGACCCAGTACTTC
- | TRBJ2-2 | TRBV2 | TRBD2 | CASSAAGSTGELFF | TGTGCCAGCAGTGCAGCGGGGAGCACCGGGGAGCTGTTTTTT
- | TRBJ2-3 | TRBV9 | - | CASSGVFTDTQYF | TGTGCCAGCAGCGGGGTCTTTACAGATACGCAGTATTTT
once | TRBJ2-7 | TRBV11-2 | - | CASSLQPSSYEQYF | TGTGCCAGCAGCTTACAGCCCTCTTCCTACGAGCAGTACTTC
few | TRBJ1-2 | TRBV15 | - | CATSREAGRVGYTF | TGTGCCACCAGCAGAGAGGCAGGGCGCGTTGGCTACACCTTC
- | TRBJ1-2 | TRBV7-9 | TRBD1 | CASSRGQHYGYTF | TGTGCCAGCAGCCGGGGACAGCACTATGGCTACACCTTC
- | TRBJ2-5 | TRBV9 | TRBD2 | CASSVLAGAETQYF | TGTGCCAGCAGCGTTCTAGCGGGGGCAGAGACCCAGTACTTC
few | TRBJ2-1 | TRBV2 | TRBD2 | CASSGLAGVNEQFF | TGTGCCAGCAGCGGACTAGCGGGAGTTAATGAGCAGTTCTTC
- | TRBJ2-5 | TRBV7-2 | - | CASSLIKGELKTQYF | TGTGCCAGCAGCTTGATTAAAGGAGAACTTAAGACCCAGTACTTC
many | TRBJ2-7 | TRBV4-2 | - | CASSQVIGVTYEQYF | TGTGCCAGCAGCCAAGTAATAGGGGTTACCTACGAGCAGTACTTC
- | TRBJ2-1 | TRBV30 | - | CAWSVEQGSYNEQFF | TGTGCCTGGAGTGTTGAACAGGGCTCCTACAATGAGCAGTTCTTC
once | TRBJ1-2 | TRBV11-2 | - | CASSLEQGAYYGYTF | TGTGCCAGCAGCTTAGAACAGGGCGCCTACTATGGCTACACCTTC